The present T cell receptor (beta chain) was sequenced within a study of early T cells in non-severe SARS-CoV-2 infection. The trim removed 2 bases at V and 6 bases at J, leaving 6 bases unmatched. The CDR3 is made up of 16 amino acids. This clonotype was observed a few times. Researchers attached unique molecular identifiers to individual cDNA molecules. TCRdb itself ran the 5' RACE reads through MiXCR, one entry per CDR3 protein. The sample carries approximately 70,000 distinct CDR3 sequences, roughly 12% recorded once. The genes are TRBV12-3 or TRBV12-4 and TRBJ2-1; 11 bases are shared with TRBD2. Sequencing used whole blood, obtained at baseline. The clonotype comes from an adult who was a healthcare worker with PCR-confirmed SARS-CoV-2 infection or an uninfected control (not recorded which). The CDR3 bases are TGTGCCAGCAGTTTACCCCAACTAGCGGGGGTCAATGAGCAGTTCTTC. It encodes CASSLPQLAGVNEQFF.